These 27 T cell receptor beta chains came from one sample sequenced in a study of cytomegalovirus exposure and HLA in healthy donors. PCR primers comprised 60 Vbeta and 13 Jbeta primers. Sequencing was performed with immunoSEQ multiplex PCR; in TCRdb, only in-frame clones are kept and a portion is missing. The sample consists of some 250,000 clones, over 80% of them appearing once. The sequencing sample was made of PBMCs. These receptors were collected from a woman aged 40 to 55 in good health and CMV-seropositive.

CDR3 DNA sequence: TGTGCCAGCCGACTAGCGGGGCACTACAATGAGCAGTTCTTC. Translating it yields CASRLAGHYNEQFF. V usage is TRBV6-5 and J usage is TRBJ2-1, with 11 bases matching TRBD2. The CDR3 runs 14 residues. The germline V gene has CDR1 MNHEY and CDR2 SVGAGI. Germline trimming cut 8 bases from V and 3 bases from J; bases unmatched to any gene: 3.

The rearrangement uses TRBV10-3 and TRBJ2-7; 11 bases fit TRBD1. V was clipped by 10 bases and J by 2 bases; unmatched bases: 4. The CDR3 has 13 residues. Per germline, CDR1 ENHRY and CDR2 SYGVKD. The CDR3 is CATRTGGTYEQYF. The CDR3 DNA sequence: TGTGCCACCAGGACAGGGGGCACCTACGAGCAGTACTTC.

V is TRBV6-5 and J is TRBJ1-1, with TRBD1 identical over 10 bases. V gave up 6 bases and J gave up 6 bases; unmatched junction bases: 7. Germline V CDR1 and CDR2: MNHEY, SVGAGI. The CDR3 extends over 14 amino acids. In DNA, the CDR3 is TGTGCCAGCAGCCCCGGGACAGGGGCGGCTGAAGCTTTCTTT. Its protein product is CASSPGTGAAEAFF.

This chain joins TRBV6-5 and TRBJ2-1; TRBD1 matches 9 bases. Germline V gene sequence: CDR1 MNHEY, CDR2 SVGAGI. The CDR3 totals 15 residues. The trim removed 6 bases at V and 7 bases at J, leaving 10 bases unmatched. The CDR3 spells CASSRHGTGYNEQFF. The DNA of the CDR3 is TGTGCCAGCAGCCGTCACGGGACAGGGTATAATGAGCAGTTCTTC.

As concerns this clone: A read error may produce the germline difference seen at one junction end. V usage is TRBV6-5 and J usage is TRBJ2-7; the match to TRBD1 covers 9 bases. CDR3 length: 13 residues. Germline loops: CDR1 MNHEY, CDR2 SVGAGI. The CDR3 nucleotides read TGTGCCAGCAGTTACTCCCTGAACAGGGGGCTTGACTTC. This gives the protein CASSYSLNRGLDF.

The V gene is TRBV14, the J gene TRBJ1-5, with D perhaps matching TRBD1 (5 bases). CDR3 size: 16 residues. Deletions cut 9 bases from V and 1 base from J, with 19 bases between. Germline V gene data show CDR1 as SGHDN and CDR2 as FVKESK. The CDR3 coding sequence is TGTGCCAGGGGCCGCGGGGCCCTTGCAAGCAATCAGCCCCAGCATTTT. Its translation is CARGRGALASNQPQHF.

This clone came up a few times. The rearrangement joins TRBV7-9 to TRBJ2-1; 10 nucleotides agree with TRBD2. Trimming at V came to 0 bases and at J to 2 bases, leaving 4 bases not matched to a gene. CDR1 and CDR2 (germline): SEHNR, FQNEAQ (reference sequence). CDR3 size: 17 residues. The CDR3 here is CASSLAGAGGTYNEQFF. CDR3 DNA: TGTGCCAGCAGCTTAGCGGGAGCGGGGGGGACCTACAATGAGCAGTTCTTC.

This clone came up once. The V and J genes are TRBV5-1 and TRBJ2-3; D is uncertain. The ends were cut back, 3 bases at V and 0 bases at J, with 14 bases in the middle. Germline values: CDR1 SGHRS, CDR2 YFSETQ. This CDR3 comprises 16 residues. CDR3 sequence: CASSSLYQSSTDTQYF. CDR3 in DNA: TGCGCCAGCAGCTCACTATACCAGAGTAGCACAGATACGCAGTATTTT.

The CDR3 loop reads CASRRAPTGNTIYF. In nucleotides, the CDR3 is TGTGCCAGCAGGAGGGCTCCAACTGGAAACACCATATATTTT. The chain employs TRBV7-2 and TRBJ1-3; D remains unclear. Germline assignment: CDR1 SGHTA and CDR2 FQGNSA. V gave up 6 bases and J gave up 2 bases, with 11 bases separating them. This CDR3 comprises 14 residues.

The chain employs TRBV4-2 and TRBJ2-2; 10 bases agree with TRBD2. The J segment lost 6 bases and the V segment lost 2 bases, leaving 9 bases of the junction unmatched. Germline CDR1 is LGHNA and CDR2 is YNFKEQ. This CDR3 comprises 17 residues. In DNA form, the CDR3 reads TGTGCCAGCAGCCAACGTTCTAGCGGGGGAACATCCGGGGAGCTGTTTTTT. Residues: CASSQRSSGGTSGELFF.

The J gene is TRBJ1-4, the V gene TRBV29-1, with 9 bases that match TRBD1. Germline trimming cut 5 bases from V and 8 bases from J; bases unmatched to any gene: 9. Germline V lookup: CDR1 SQVTM, CDR2 ANQGSEA. This CDR3 is built from 14 residues. CDR3 sequence: CSVRSGTGTEKLFF. The CDR3, as DNA: TGCAGCGTTCGGTCTGGGACAGGGACAGAAAAACTGTTTTTT.

This clone occurred once. This chain connects TRBV4-1 to TRBJ2-1, with unresolved D. V lost 0 bases, J lost 9 bases, and 6 bases lay in between. The CDR3 is 12 residues long. Per the germline V gene, CDR1 is MGHRA and CDR2 is YSYEKL. The CDR3 reads CASSQDVGEQFF. Here the CDR3 DNA reads TGCGCCAGCAGCCAAGATGTCGGTGAGCAGTTCTTC.

For this clone: A junction end diverges from the germline sequence, so it may reflect a read error. This chain connects TRBV7-9 to TRBJ1-2; D not resolved. CDR3 length equals 12 residues. CDR1 SEHNR and CDR2 FQNEAQ come from the germline V gene (reference sequence). This CDR3 reads CSSSLGEYGYTF. CDR3 DNA sequence: TGTTCCAGCAGCTTAGGAGAGTATGGCTACACCTTC.

The gene calls are TRBV7-9 and TRBJ1-3; 8 bases line up with TRBD1. The germline gives CDR1 SEHNR, CDR2 FQNEAQ (reference sequence). Losses at the gene ends were 5 bases for V and 4 bases for J; bases not matched to a gene: 7. The CDR3 contains 15 residues. This chain's CDR3 is CASSRRQGTGNTIYF. CDR3 in DNA: TGTGCCAGCAGCCGAAGACAGGGGACGGGAAACACCATATATTTT.

V is TRBV9 and J is TRBJ2-3; 9 bases line up with TRBD2. Germline CDR1 and CDR2: SGDLS and YYNGEE. This CDR3 is 16 amino acids long. J was trimmed by 0 bases and V by 2 bases; bases with no gene match: 4. The CDR3 region is CASSVSGGLSTDTQYF. CDR3 bases: TGTGCCAGCAGCGTTAGCGGGGGACTTAGCACAGATACGCAGTATTTT. Full variable domain (rest looked up from reference TRBV9 and TRBJ2-3): DSGVTQTPKHLITATGQRVTLRCSPRSGDLSVYWYQQSLDQGLQFLIQYYNGEERAKGNILERFSAQQFPDLHSELNLSSLELGDSALYFCASSVSGGLSTDTQYFGPGTRLTVL.

This chain connects TRBV10-3 to TRBJ1-3; 10 bases agree with TRBD1. The germline CDR1 and CDR2 sequences are ENHRY and SYGVKD. This CDR3 has 15 residues. Trimming removed 10 bases from V and 3 bases from J; junction bases left unmatched: 9. Here the CDR3 DNA reads TGTGCCACAGCGACAGGGGGCGATTTTGGAAACACCATATATTTT. Protein sequence: CATATGGDFGNTIYF.

This clone was counted once. The chain uses TRBV19 and TRBJ2-1, with 9 positions matching TRBD2. Per germline, CDR1 LNHDA and CDR2 SQIVND (reference sequence). V gave up 5 bases and J gave up 5 bases; unmatched junction bases: 10. The CDR3 runs 16 residues. CDR3 bases: TGTGCCAGTAGTTCGGTTGCGGGGGGGATGGACAATGAGCAGTTCTTC. This sequence encodes CASSSVAGGMDNEQFF.

This chain uses TRBV6-5 with TRBJ1-2; D uncertain. This CDR3 comprises 14 residues. Germline CDR1 and CDR2: MNHEY and SVGAGI. Trimming removed 0 bases from V and 4 bases from J, with 9 bases in between. The CDR3 here is CASSYSPQFYGYTF. As DNA, the CDR3 is TGTGCCAGCAGTTACTCGCCACAGTTCTATGGCTACACCTTC.

The rearrangement uses TRBV6-1 and TRBJ1-2; tentative D call: TRBD1 (5 bases). This CDR3 contains 13 residues. Trimming pared 5 bases from V and 8 bases from J, leaving 15 bases between. From germline, CDR1 is MNHNS and CDR2 SASEGT. The CDR3 here is CASSTRAVRGYTF. DNA of the CDR3: TGTGCCAGCAGTACCAGGGCCGTCCGGGGCTACACCTTC.

For the CDR3, the DNA is TGTGCCAGCAGGGGGGGGGCCTCAACTAATGAAAAACTGTTTTTT. Amino acid sequence: CASRGGASTNEKLFF. The genes are TRBV2 and TRBJ1-4; the D gene is possibly TRBD1 (6 bases). The CDR3 has 15 residues. Germline lookup yields CDR1 SNHLY and CDR2 FYNNEI. The V end was cut by 6 bases, the J end by 0 bases, with 11 bases between.

The chain recombines TRBV6-5 with TRBJ2-4; TRBD1 agrees at 8 bases. The CDR3 sequence is 13 residues long. Germline-derived CDR1 and CDR2 are MNHEY and SVGAGI. Trimming cost V 4 bases and J 8 bases; bases outside gene matches: 4. CDR3 DNA sequence: TGTGCCAGCAGTTTCAGGGGGCTCGACATTCAGTACTTC. This codes for CASSFRGLDIQYF.

The chain links TRBV27 to TRBJ1-1, with unresolved D. V was shortened by 1 base and J by 3 bases, with 15 bases between the two germline ends. This CDR3 contains 16 residues. Germline V lookup: CDR1 MNHEY, CDR2 SMNVEV (reference sequence). The CDR3 protein is CASSLFLRTSHTEAFF. As DNA, the CDR3 is TGTGCCAGCAGTTTATTTTTACGGACTAGCCACACTGAAGCTTTCTTT.

This clone was counted only a few times. The V call is TRBV6-5, the J call TRBJ1-4; 7 nucleotides align to TRBD1. The CDR3 contains 15 residues. V lost 2 bases and J lost 3; bases outside the gene matches: 3. The V gene's germline CDR1 is MNHEY and CDR2 SVGAGI. The DNA for the CDR3 is TGTGCCAGCAGTTACCCCGGGACAGCTAATGAAAAACTGTTTTTT. Encoded protein: CASSYPGTANEKLFF.

This clone was seen once. The chain couples TRBV19 to TRBJ2-1; D remains ambiguous. The CDR3 is made up of 14 amino acids. CDR1 is LNHDA, CDR2 SQIVND, per germline (reference sequence). Deletions cut 4 bases from V and 4 bases from J, with 11 bases between. The DNA for the CDR3 is TGTGCCAGTAGTACACGGAGAGTATACAATGAGCAGTTCTTC. It yields the protein CASSTRRVYNEQFF. Looking up the rest from reference TRBV19 and TRBJ2-1 gives the full variable domain: DGGITQSPKYLFRKEGQNVTLSCEQNLNHDAMYWYRQDPGQGLRLIYYSQIVNDFQKGDIAEGYSVSREKKESFPLTVTSAQKNPTAFYLCASSTRRVYNEQFFGPGTRLTVL.

This CDR3 is CASSLNYGYTF. The CDR3 bases are TGTGCCAGCAGCCTTAACTATGGCTACACCTTC. The rearrangement uses TRBV5-6 and TRBJ1-2; D unclear. V was cut by 4 bases and J by 1 base, with 2 bases left in between. Looked up from germline, CDR1 is SGHDT and CDR2 is YYEEEE. This CDR3 has 11 amino acids.

The chain links TRBV4-1 to TRBJ2-1; no clear D gene. The CDR3 consists of 12 residues. Looked up from germline, CDR1 is MGHRA and CDR2 is YSYEKL. V was clipped by 3 bases and J by 8 bases, with 8 bases between them. Written as DNA, the CDR3 is TGCGCCAGCAGCCAGGCCCCACATGAGCAGTTCTTC. Encoded protein: CASSQAPHEQFF.

The chain has TRBV27 and TRBJ2-7, with 8 bases matching TRBD2. Losses at the gene ends were 2 bases for V and 1 base for J; bases not matched to a gene: 10. The CDR3 is made up of 17 amino acids. Germline lookup yields CDR1 MNHEY and CDR2 SMNVEV (reference sequence). CDR3 DNA sequence: TGTGCCAGCAGTTTAGGAGCGGGGGTGGGACGTTCCTACGAGCAGTACTTC. Its translation is CASSLGAGVGRSYEQYF.